These T cell receptor beta chains were read from a single sample in a study of CD8+CD57+ T cells in acquired aplastic anemia. MiXCR was run by TCRdb on the reads, yielding one entry per CDR3 protein. The sample shows around 64,000 distinct CDR3 sequences, about 50% of them seen only once. The sample taken for sequencing was sorted CD4+, CD8+, or CD8+CD57+ T cells (not recorded which) from PBMCs. The origin of the receptors is a human donor in good health, serving as a control. The CDR3 runs from the conserved cysteine through the conserved F or W. The D gene is left open where the match is weak. The size entry is marked missing in some rows and otherwise reads once, few, many or a size class.

d_gene,len,v_gene,j_gene,abundance,CDR3nt,CDR3aa
-,12,TRBV15,TRBJ2-2,-,TGTGCCACCAGCAGTTCAGCCGGGGAGCTGTTTTTT,CATSSSAGELFF
-,14,TRBV15,TRBJ2-1,-,TGTGCCACCAGCAGAGGAACAGGGATCGATGAGCAGTTCTTC,CATSRGTGIDEQFF
-,15,TRBV6-5,TRBJ1-2,-,TGTGCCAGCAGTTCGATGAAAGACCTCAACTATGGCTACACCTTC,CASSSMKDLNYGYTF
-,16,TRBV11-1,TRBJ1-1,-,TGTGCCGGCAGCCGGGAACTTGACCTCATGAACACTGAAGCTTTCTTT,CAGSRELDLMNTEAFF
TRBD1,17,TRBV5-6,TRBJ2-6,many,TGTGCCAGCAGCCACGGGACAGGGGACTCTGGGGCCAACGTCCTGACTTTC,CASSHGTGDSGANVLTF
TRBD2,15,TRBV24-1,TRBJ2-5,-,TGTGCCAGCAGCGTGACCTCTAGCGGCCAAGAGACCCAGTACTTC,CASSVTSSGQETQYF
TRBD2,15,TRBV24-1,TRBJ2-1,-,TGTGCCACCAGTGACCGGACTAGCTTACACAATGAGCAGTTCTTC,CATSDRTSLHNEQFF
-,18,TRBV3-1,TRBJ2-4,-,TGTGCCAGCAGCCATCCCATGGGAGTTCGAGGGGCCAAAAACATTCAGTACTTC,CASSHPMGVRGAKNIQYF
TRBD2,17,TRBV20-1,TRBJ2-7,-,TGCAGTGCTAGAGATGTGACTAGCGGGTCCGATCCCTACGAGCAGTACTTC,CSARDVTSGSDPYEQYF
-,11,TRBV4-2,TRBJ1-2,-,TGTGCCAGCAGCCCCCCAGATGGCTACACCTTC,CASSPPDGYTF
TRBD2,13,TRBV7-2,TRBJ2-1,-,TGTGCCAGCAGCATGGGTCTGGCGGGAGGGCAGTTCTTC,CASSMGLAGGQFF
-,11,TRBV12-3/TRBV12-4,TRBJ2-1,-,TGTGTCAGCAGGTTCGACAATGAGCAGTTCTTC,CVSRFDNEQFF
-,15,TRBV4-2,TRBJ1-6,few,TGTGCCAGCAGCCAAGGGCAGGGAGGGCTCTCACCCCTCCACTTT,CASSQGQGGLSPLHF
-,14,TRBV19,TRBJ1-5,medium-sized,TGTGCCAGTAGGCACAGGGAGAACAATCAGCCCCAGCATTTT,CASRHRENNQPQHF
-,12,TRBV29-1,TRBJ2-7,medium-sized,TGCAGCGTGAGGGAGCAGGCCTACGAGCAGTACTTC,CSVREQAYEQYF
-,12,TRBV2,TRBJ2-3,-,TGTGCCAGCAGGGCACCAGCCGATACGCAGTATTTT,CASRAPADTQYF
TRBD1,17,TRBV29-1,TRBJ2-7,few,TGCAGCGTTGAAGACCCTAACACCGGGACAGGGACGTACGAGCAGTACTTC,CSVEDPNTGTGTYEQYF
TRBD2,17,TRBV11-1,TRBJ2-7,-,TGTGCCAGCAGCTCCATGACTAGCGGGAGGGCCCCCTACGAGCAGTACTTC,CASSSMTSGRAPYEQYF
-,13,TRBV10-3,TRBJ2-7,-,TGTGCCATCAGGCCAGGGGACGCCTACGAGCAGTACTTC,CAIRPGDAYEQYF
-,17,TRBV2,TRBJ2-1,-,TGTGCCAGCAGTGAAGCGCTTCAGGGAGTACCTTACAATGAGCAGTTCTTC,CASSEALQGVPYNEQFF
-,12,TRBV19,TRBJ2-7,-,TGTGCCAGTAGTATGGAGGACTACGAGCAGTACTTC,CASSMEDYEQYF
-,16,TRBV15,TRBJ2-7,-,TGTGCCACCAGCTCCCACAGTCCAGGGGACGGCTACGAGCAGTACTTC,CATSSHSPGDGYEQYF
-,13,TRBV10-2,TRBJ2-1,-,TGCGCCAGCATAGCCCCTGAGAGCGGTGAGCGGTTCTTC,CASIAPESGERFF
-,15,TRBV2,TRBJ1-6,medium-sized,TGTGCCAGCAGGGGAAGTGCAGCCAATAATTCACCCCTCCACTTT,CASRGSAANNSPLHF
-,13,TRBV15,TRBJ1-2,-,TGTGCCACCAGCAGCAGGGATTACTATGGCTACACCTTC,CATSSRDYYGYTF
-,14,TRBV27,TRBJ1-1,many,TGTGCCAGCAGTTTATACGACAGGAACACTGAAGCTTTCTTT,CASSLYDRNTEAFF
-,14,TRBV6-1,TRBJ1-1,many,TGTGCCAGCAGTGAGAGGCGGGCCCCCACTGAAGCTTTCTTT,CASSERRAPTEAFF
-,11,TRBV19,TRBJ2-5,medium-sized,TGTGCCAGTACCGGGAGAGAGACCCAGTACTTC,CASTGRETQYF
-,16,TRBV11-2,TRBJ2-7,-,TGTGCCAGCAGCTCCCGCCGAGACAGGAGCTCCTACGAGCAGTACTTC,CASSSRRDRSSYEQYF
-,15,TRBV5-6,TRBJ2-7,many,TGTGCCAGCAGTCTGACCCTAGCGTCGGGGAGGGAGCAGTACTTC,CASSLTLASGREQYF
-,16,TRBV20-1,TRBJ1-6,many,TGCAGTGCTAGAGAAAAATCCCGGGGCAGAAATTCACCCCTCCACTTT,CSAREKSRGRNSPLHF
TRBD2,20,TRBV10-3,TRBJ2-1,-,TGTGCCATCAGTGGGGCCAATTCACTAGCGGGGGGAGGTTCCTACAATGAGCAGTTCTTC,CAISGANSLAGGGSYNEQFF
TRBD1,14,TRBV6-5,TRBJ1-2,many,TGTGCCAGCAGTTCCTGGGACAGGGCAGGGGGCTACACCTTC,CASSSWDRAGGYTF
-,14,TRBV12-3/TRBV12-4,TRBJ2-7,-,TGTGCCAGCAGTTTGGGGGGGGCCCCCTACGAGCAGTACTTC,CASSLGGAPYEQYF
TRBD2,18,TRBV3-1,TRBJ2-5,many,TGTGCCAGCAGCCAAGGGCGGGGGAGCAGCGGAGAACAAGAGACCCAGTACTTC,CASSQGRGSSGEQETQYF
-,9,TRBV2,TRBJ1-6,-,TGTGCCAGCAGTATACAGGGCGACTTT,CASSIQGDF
-,16,TRBV19,TRBJ2-3,many,TGTGCCCCGGGCAGCGGGCACCTCCCTAGCACAGATACGCAGTATTTT,CAPGSGHLPSTDTQYF
-,14,TRBV19,TRBJ2-7,-,TGTGCCAGTAGTATAGGGGGGAACTCCTACGAGCAGTACTTC,CASSIGGNSYEQYF
-,16,TRBV2,TRBJ1-1,-,TGTGCCAGCAGTGCAGTAGGGGGGTTAGGTCACACTGAAGCTTTCTTT,CASSAVGGLGHTEAFF
TRBD2,16,TRBV11-3,TRBJ2-5,once,TGTGCCAGCAGCTTAGCGGGAGGGGGTACAAGGGAGACCCAGTACTTC,CASSLAGGGTRETQYF
TRBD2,15,TRBV2,TRBJ2-1,-,TGTGCCAGCAAAGGGACTAGCGGGGTGAACAATGAGCAGTTCTTC,CASKGTSGVNNEQFF
-,13,TRBV19,TRBJ2-7,-,TGTGCCAGTAGTTTTGGACCCTCCTACGAGCAGTACTTC,CASSFGPSYEQYF
-,14,TRBV25-1,TRBJ2-1,few,TGTGCTAGAGCCCCCCGGGGTAGGGACAATGAGCAGTTCTTC,CARAPRGRDNEQFF